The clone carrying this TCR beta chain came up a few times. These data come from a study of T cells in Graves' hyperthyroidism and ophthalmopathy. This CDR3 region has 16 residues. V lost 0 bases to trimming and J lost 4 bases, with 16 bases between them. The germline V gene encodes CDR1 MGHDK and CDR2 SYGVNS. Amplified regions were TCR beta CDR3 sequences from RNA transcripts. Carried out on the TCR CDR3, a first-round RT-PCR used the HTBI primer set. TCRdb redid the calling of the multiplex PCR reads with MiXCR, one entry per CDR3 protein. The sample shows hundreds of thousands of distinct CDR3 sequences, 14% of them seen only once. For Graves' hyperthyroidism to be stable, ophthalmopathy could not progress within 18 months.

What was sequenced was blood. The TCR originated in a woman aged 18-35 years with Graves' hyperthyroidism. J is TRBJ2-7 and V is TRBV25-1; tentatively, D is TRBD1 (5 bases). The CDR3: CASSEYTRAPGYEQYF. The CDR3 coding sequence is TGTGCCAGCAGTGAATATACCAGGGCCCCCGGATACGAGCAGTACTTC.